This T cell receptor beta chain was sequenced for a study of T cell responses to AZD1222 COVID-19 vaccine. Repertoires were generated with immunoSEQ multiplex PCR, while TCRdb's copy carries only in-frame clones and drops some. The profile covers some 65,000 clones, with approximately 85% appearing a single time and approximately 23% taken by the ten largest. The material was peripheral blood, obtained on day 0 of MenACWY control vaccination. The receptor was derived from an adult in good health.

CDR3 amino acids: CASSLRGVYEQFF. The CDR3 DNA follows: TGTGCCAGCAGCTTAAGAGGGGTCTATGAGCAGTTCTTC. The genes are TRBV7-6 and TRBJ2-1, with D tentatively TRBD1 or TRBD2 (5 bases each). Germline lookup yields CDR1 SGHVS and CDR2 FNYEAQ. The V and J ends lost 2 bases and 8 bases respectively, with 10 bases between them. This CDR3 contains 13 residues. The variable domain in full, completed from reference TRBV7-6 and TRBJ2-1, reads GAGVSQSPRYKVTKRGQDVALRCDPISGHVSLYWYRQALGQGPEFLTYFNYEAQQDKSGLPNDRFSAERPEGSISTLTIQRTEQRDSAMYRCASSLRGVYEQFFGPGTRLTVL.